The 18 T cell receptor beta chains below come from one sample, sequenced in a study of blood T cell repertoires in COVID-19. The protocol was immunoSEQ multiplex PCR, while the TCRdb copy is restricted to in-frame clones and leaves out a portion. The sample lists some 150,000 clones; 87% were seen once. The sequencing sample was made of peripheral blood. These receptors were obtained from an older woman with active or convalescent COVID-19.

The chain employs TRBV12-3 or TRBV12-4 and TRBJ1-2, with D tentatively TRBD1 (6 bases). This CDR3 contains 13 residues. V lost 6 bases and J 4 bases, leaving 12 bases between the germline ends. In DNA, the CDR3 is TGTGCCAGCAGCCCAGGGGCAGTCTATGGCTACACCTTC. Amino acid sequence: CASSPGAVYGYTF.

This clone was recorded once. V is TRBV5-1 and J is TRBJ2-1; D might be TRBD2 (6 bases). This CDR3 comprises 14 residues. The germline gives CDR1 SGHRS, CDR2 YFSETQ. Trimming pared 4 bases from V and 6 bases from J, leaving 14 bases between. CDR3 sequence (DNA): TGCGCCAGCAGCGGAGGGGAGCCCCTCAATGAGCAGTTCTTC. This sequence encodes CASSGGEPLNEQFF.

The rearrangement links TRBV23-1 to TRBJ1-2; D may be TRBD1 (6 bases). TRBV23-1 is flagged as an ORF with uncertain function. The CDR3 totals 14 residues. The V gene lost 2 bases and the J gene lost 8 bases, with 15 bases spanning the gap. As DNA, the CDR3 is TGCGCCAGCAGTCAACATGAAACAGGGAGAGGCTACACCTTC. Translation gives CASSQHETGRGYTF.

The rearrangement uses TRBV5-1 and TRBJ2-5, with 15 bases lining up with TRBD2. J lost 2 bases, V lost 4 bases, and 3 bases had no gene match. This CDR3 region has 16 residues. CDR1 is SGHRS, CDR2 YFSETQ, per germline. CDR3 sequence: CASSIGTSGGQETQYF. CDR3 bases: TGCGCCAGCAGCATTGGGACTAGCGGGGGGCAAGAGACCCAGTACTTC.

The DNA of the CDR3 is TGTGCCAGCAGCTTAGCGCTAGGACGGGGGAACGAGCAGTACTTC. Protein sequence: CASSLALGRGNEQYF. V usage is TRBV11-1 and J usage is TRBJ2-7; D might be TRBD2 (6 bases). Trimming shortened V by 0 bases and J by 5 bases, and 14 bases separated the two germline ends. The CDR3 contains 15 residues. The germline V gene encodes CDR1 SGHAT and CDR2 FQDESV (reference sequence).

This clone was seen only once. The chain joins TRBV5-1 to TRBJ1-2; possible D gene TRBD1, 5 bases. CDR3 length: 13 amino acids. Germline assignment: CDR1 SGHRS and CDR2 YFSETQ. Between the trimmed V and J ends, which lost 4 bases and 4 bases, there was a span of 11 bases. The CDR3 region has the DNA TGCGCCAGCAGCCCGGGGGAAGGCTATGGCTACACCTTC. Amino acids: CASSPGEGYGYTF. Looking up the rest from reference TRBV5-1 and TRBJ1-2 gives the full variable domain: KAGVTQTPRYLIKTRGQQVTLSCSPISGHRSVSWYQQTPGQGLQFLFEYFSETQRNKGNFPGRFSGRQFSNSRSEMNVSTLELGDSALYLCASSPGEGYGYTFGSGTRLTVV.

V usage is TRBV5-1 and J usage is TRBJ2-1; the match to TRBD2 covers 8 bases. This CDR3 region has 15 residues. Germline V gene data show CDR1 as SGHRS and CDR2 as YFSETQ. V gave up 2 bases and J gave up 0 bases; unmatched junction bases: 1. As DNA, the CDR3 is TGCGCCAGCAGCTTCAGCGGGAGCTCCTACAATGAGCAGTTCTTC. Its protein is CASSFSGSSYNEQFF.

The rearrangement joins TRBV29-1 to TRBJ1-2; the D is unclear. Germline V gene data show CDR1 as SQVTM and CDR2 as ANQGSEA. The V end lost 4 bases, the J end lost 8 bases, and 11 bases lay between the germline ends. This CDR3 comprises 11 residues. CDR3 sequence reads: CSVGGSGGYTF. CDR3 in DNA: TGCAGCGTTGGAGGGTCCGGGGGCTACACCTTC.

V is TRBV2 and J is TRBJ2-3, with a tentative D call TRBD2 (5 bases). Germline V CDR1 and CDR2: SNHLY, FYNNEI. The CDR3 is 13 residues long. Trimming took 9 bases from V and 4 from J, leaving 14 bases between them. CDR3 loop: CARKPGTADTQYF. In DNA form, the CDR3 reads TGTGCCAGGAAACCGGGAACTGCAGATACGCAGTATTTT.

The chain joins TRBV11-3 to TRBJ2-7; 9 bases are shared with TRBD1. The CDR3 extends over 15 amino acids. V lost 4 bases, J lost 2 bases, and 6 bases stayed unmatched. The germline gives CDR1 SGHNT, CDR2 YENEEA. For the CDR3, the DNA is TGTGCCAGCAGCTCCGGGACAGGGATACCCTACGAGCAGTACTTC. It codes for CASSSGTGIPYEQYF.

This chain links TRBV30 with TRBJ2-7, with 9 nucleotides matching TRBD1. Germline V gene sequence: CDR1 GTSNPN, CDR2 SVGIG (reference sequence). V lost 0 bases and J lost 1; bases outside the gene matches: 1. This CDR3 comprises 14 residues. The CDR3 nucleotides are TGTGCCTGGAGTGTAGGGACAGGGTCCTACGAGCAGTACTTC. Protein sequence: CAWSVGTGSYEQYF.

The chain links TRBV12-3 or TRBV12-4 to TRBJ1-1; no clear D gene. V was pared by 1 base and J by 1 base, with 4 bases between. CDR3 length: 13 residues. CDR3 coding DNA: TGTGCCAGCAGTTTAGGCAGGAACACTGAAGCTTTCTTT. It is translated as CASSLGRNTEAFF.

This clone showed up just once. The rearrangement uses TRBV7-2 and TRBJ2-2; a possible D gene is TRBD1 (5 bases). Trimming removed 1 base from V and 2 bases from J, with 17 bases in between. Germline CDR1 and CDR2: SGHTA and FQGNSA. The CDR3 runs 18 residues. CDR3 in amino acids: CASSLGSWGLTNTGELFF. CDR3 sequence (DNA): TGTGCCAGCAGCTTAGGTTCCTGGGGCCTCACCAACACCGGGGAGCTGTTTTTT.

The chain uses TRBV7-2 and TRBJ2-5, with TRBD1 as a possible D gene (5 bases). CDR1 is SGHTA and CDR2 is FQGNSA in the germline V gene. The CDR3 consists of 14 residues. The germline V and J ends were trimmed by 6 bases and 7 bases, with 18 bases remaining between them. The CDR3 DNA is TGTGCCAGCAGTCCCCAGACAGTTAGGGGGACCCAGTACTTC. It translates to CASSPQTVRGTQYF. Filled out from reference TRBV7-2 and TRBJ2-5, the complete variable domain reads GAGVSQSPSNKVTEKGKDVELRCDPISGHTALYWYRQSLGQGLEFLIYFQGNSAPDKSGLPSDRFSAERTGGSVSTLTIQRTQQEDSAVYLCASSPQTVRGTQYFGPGTRLLVL.

The sample holds a few counts of this clone. For the CDR3, the DNA is TGTGCCAGCAGTGACCCGCCAGGGAACTATGGCTACACCTTC. Translation: CASSDPPGNYGYTF. The rearrangement links TRBV2 to TRBJ1-2; D perhaps matches TRBD1 (5 bases). Deletions cut 3 bases from V and 2 bases from J, with 10 bases between. This CDR3 region has 14 residues. CDR1 is SNHLY, CDR2 FYNNEI, per germline.

A remark on this clone: This CDR3 is also generated by other DNA sequences in the sample. The chain combines TRBV19 with TRBJ1-6; TRBD1 aligns across 7 bases. V was clipped by 4 bases and J by 7 bases; unmatched bases: 7. Per germline, CDR1 LNHDA and CDR2 SQIVND (reference sequence). CDR3 length: 15 amino acids. The CDR3 sequence is CASSTATGSNSPLHF. The CDR3 DNA reads as TGTGCCAGTAGTACCGCGACAGGGAGCAATTCACCCCTCCACTTT. Combining the CDR3 with reference TRBV19 and TRBJ1-6 gives the whole variable domain DGGITQSPKYLFRKEGQNVTLSCEQNLNHDAMYWYRQDPGQGLRLIYYSQIVNDFQKGDIAEGYSVSREKKESFPLTVTSAQKNPTAFYLCASSTATGSNSPLHFGNGTRLTVT.

This chain connects TRBV19 to TRBJ1-1; 9 bases match TRBD1. The CDR3 sequence is 15 residues long. The germline V gene has CDR1 LNHDA and CDR2 SQIVND (reference sequence). After removal of 5 bases from V and 5 bases from J, the junction contained 9 bases not matched to a gene. The CDR3 nucleotides read TGTGCCAGTAGTCCCGCCGGGACAGGGCGGACTGAAGCTTTCTTT. Its protein is CASSPAGTGRTEAFF.

A single count supports this clone. V gene TRBV11-2 combines with J gene TRBJ2-5; a weak D match, TRBD1 (7 bases). Germline loops: CDR1 SGHAT, CDR2 FQNNGV. This CDR3 is 14 amino acids long. The V gene lost 4 bases and the J gene lost 7 bases, with 16 bases spanning the gap. The CDR3 loop is CASSSIRGAGTQYF. DNA for the CDR3: TGTGCCAGCAGCTCCATCAGGGGGGCCGGGACCCAGTACTTC.